These 11 T cell receptor beta chains were all obtained from the same sample, sequenced in a study of T cells in Graves' hyperthyroidism and ophthalmopathy. RNA transcripts yielded amplified TCR beta CDR3 regions. A set of HTBI primers served as the primers for a first-round RT-PCR of the TCR CDR3. TCRdb used MiXCR to reprocess the multiplex PCR reads, holding one entry per CDR3 protein. This sample yields fewer than 350,000 distinct CDR3 sequences, of which about an eighth are seen a single time; approximately 8.6% belongs to the top ten. The sample comprised blood. These receptors all come from a woman in her thirties with Graves' hyperthyroidism that later progressed to Graves' ophthalmopathy.

This clonotype has a count of ten or more. As DNA, the CDR3 is TGTGCCAGCAGCCCACGGGGGACACTCAGGGAGCTGTTTTTT. Protein: CASSPRGTLRELFF. J is TRBJ2-2 and V is TRBV7-2, with D tentatively TRBD1 or TRBD2 (6 bases each). The ends were cut back, 5 bases at V and 9 bases at J, with 16 bases in the middle. This CDR3 is built from 14 residues. Germline V CDR1 and CDR2: SGHTA, FQGNSA.

The sample holds many counts of this clonotype. The chain is built from TRBV6-2 or TRBV6-3 and TRBJ1-1; a possible D gene is TRBD1 (6 bases). The CDR3 is 15 residues long. Germline loops: CDR1 MNHEY, CDR2 SVGEGT. Trimming took 1 base from V and 1 from J, leaving 10 bases between them. In DNA, the CDR3 is TGTGCCAGCAGTTACTGGGGACAACCGAACACTGAAGCTTTCTTT. Residues: CASSYWGQPNTEAFF.

This chain links TRBV19 with TRBJ2-3, with 11 bases lining up with TRBD2. This CDR3 has 15 residues. V trimming: 6 bases; J trimming: 7 bases; junction bases outside the gene matches: 9. CDR1 and CDR2 (germline): LNHDA, SQIVND (reference sequence). For the CDR3, the DNA is TGTGCCAGTAGCAAAACTAGCGGGAGAACGAATACGCAGTATTTT. Its protein product is CASSKTSGRTNTQYF.

This clonotype was seen a handful of times. V usage is TRBV20-1 and J usage is TRBJ2-7; D might be TRBD2 (5 bases). The CDR3 is 13 residues long. CDR1 is DFQATT, CDR2 SNEGSKA, per germline (reference sequence). V was clipped by 2 bases and J by 4 bases, with 12 bases between them. CDR3 protein: CSARPGGEYEQYF. In nucleotides, the CDR3 is TGCAGTGCTAGACCCGGAGGCGAGTACGAGCAGTACTTC.

This sequence joins TRBV5-4 and TRBJ2-7, with D perhaps TRBD1 (5 bases). Trimming took 0 bases from V and 6 from J, leaving 16 bases between them. This CDR3 comprises 15 residues. Per the germline V gene, CDR1 is SGHNT and CDR2 is YYREEE (reference sequence). This CDR3 reads CASSLGGGLAIEQYF. The CDR3 nucleotides read TGTGCCAGCAGCTTGGGGGGCGGTCTGGCGATCGAGCAGTACTTC.

In its sample, this clonotype was seen a few times. This chain uses TRBV5-4 with TRBJ2-3, with TRBD2 matching over 10 bases. Germline V lookup: CDR1 SGHNT, CDR2 YYREEE (reference sequence). Unmatched junction bases numbered 9, after V lost 4 bases and J lost 7 bases. The CDR3 runs 15 residues. CDR3 protein: CASSTRLAGLNTQYF. In DNA form, the CDR3 reads TGTGCCAGCAGCACACGACTAGCGGGCCTGAATACGCAGTATTTT.

This clonotype came up many times. This chain joins TRBV6-1 and TRBJ2-1, with D unresolved. V lost 6 bases, J lost 6 bases, and 18 bases lay in between. Germline assignment: CDR1 MNHNS and CDR2 SASEGT. This CDR3 has 15 residues. As DNA, the CDR3 is TGTGCCAGCAGCCGACGTGCGTCACCCCGCAATGAGCAGTTCTTC. This codes for CASSRRASPRNEQFF.

This clonotype was seen ten or more times. This sequence joins TRBV29-1 and TRBJ2-2; 10 bases align to TRBD2. V was pared by 7 bases and J by 1 base, with 6 bases of the junction left unmatched. This CDR3 is 15 amino acids long. In germline, CDR1 is SQVTM, CDR2 ANQGSEA. Here the CDR3 reads CSAIGLAENTGELFF. CDR3 nucleotide sequence: TGCAGCGCGATAGGACTAGCGGAGAACACCGGGGAGCTGTTTTTT.

This clonotype was found many times. The rearrangement uses TRBV12-3 or TRBV12-4 and TRBJ2-5; D not resolved. This CDR3 contains 14 residues. V shed 6 bases and J shed 5 bases, with 16 bases lying between them. CDR3 residues: CASSLTIDGETQYF. Here the CDR3 DNA reads TGTGCCAGCAGCCTAACCATAGATGGGGAGACCCAGTACTTC.

This clonotype has at least ten counts. The chain joins TRBV19 to TRBJ2-5, with D perhaps matching TRBD1 or TRBD2 (5 bases each). The CDR3 is 14 amino acids. The germline gives CDR1 LNHDA, CDR2 SQIVND (reference sequence). V was cut by 3 bases and J by 2 bases, with 10 bases left in between. The CDR3 is CASSIGTVQETQYF. The CDR3 DNA follows: TGTGCCAGTAGTATCGGGACGGTTCAAGAGACCCAGTACTTC.

In this sample, this clonotype turned up many times. This sequence joins TRBV6-2 or TRBV6-3 and TRBJ2-7; 13 bases agree with TRBD2. The CDR3 loop spans 14 amino acids. Germline trimming cut 4 bases from V and 5 bases from J; bases unmatched to any gene: 2. From germline, CDR1 is MNHEY and CDR2 SVGEGT. Written as DNA, the CDR3 is TGTGCCAGCAGTTGGACTAGCGGGAGTCACGAGCAGTACTTC. This codes for CASSWTSGSHEQYF.